The sequence of this T cell receptor (beta chain) was determined in a study of cytomegalovirus exposure and HLA in healthy donors. Sampled while nominally healthy, donors likely had unrecorded immune exposures. This clone has just a few counts. 60 Vbeta and 13 Jbeta primers were used in PCR. Only in-frame clones appear in the TCRdb table, and some are missing; sequencing was by immunoSEQ multiplex PCR. The data hold 100,000 to 150,000 clones, with roughly 70% observed a single time. Trimming left V 5 bases short and J 1 base short, with 14 bases between. The germline gives CDR1 SGHVS, CDR2 FQNEAQ. The CDR3 is 15 residues long.

The sequence derives from a man aged 35-49 years in good health and CMV-seropositive. The specimen sequenced was PBMCs. The chain is built from TRBV7-8 and TRBJ1-2; D is perhaps TRBD1 (5 bases). The CDR3 spells CASSPYRSINYGYTF. CDR3 in DNA: TGTGCCAGCAGCCCCTACAGGAGTATTAACTATGGCTACACCTTC.